This T cell receptor beta chain was profiled in a study of shared clonotypes between healthy human individuals. General study findings and limits: Having only a few donors restricted how much genetic and exposure-history diversity was captured.

Germline-derived CDR1 and CDR2 are GTSNPN and SVGIG (reference sequence). The CDR3 consists of 14 residues. With 3 bases clipped from V and 5 bases from J, the junction kept 8 bases outside the gene matches. About this clone: The antigen remains unidentified. Other DNA sequences of this sample code for an identical CDR3.

Sequenced by immunoSEQ multiplex PCR; TCRdb stores in-frame clones only, minus some. The table has roughly 500,000 clones, 60% to 85% seen once. The sequenced material came from PBMCs. The sequence came from a middle-aged woman in good health. Some clones in this sample may be carry-over from other donors' samples. The J gene is TRBJ1-1, the V gene TRBV30, with 8 bases matching TRBD1. CDR3: CAWRRQGLRTEAFF. CDR3 coding DNA: TGTGCCTGGAGGAGACAGGGGTTAAGGACTGAAGCTTTCTTT.